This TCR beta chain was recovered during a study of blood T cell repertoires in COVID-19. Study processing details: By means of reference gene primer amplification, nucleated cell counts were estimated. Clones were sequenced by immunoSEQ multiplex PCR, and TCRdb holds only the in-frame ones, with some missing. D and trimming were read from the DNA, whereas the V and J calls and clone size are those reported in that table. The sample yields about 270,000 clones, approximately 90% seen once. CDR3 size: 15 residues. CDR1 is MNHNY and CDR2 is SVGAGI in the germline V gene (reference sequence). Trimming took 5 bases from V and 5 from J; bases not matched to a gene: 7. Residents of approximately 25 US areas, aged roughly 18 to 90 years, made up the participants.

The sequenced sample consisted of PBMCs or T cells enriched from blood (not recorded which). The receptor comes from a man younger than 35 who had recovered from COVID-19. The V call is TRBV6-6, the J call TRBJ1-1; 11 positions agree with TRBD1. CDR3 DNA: TGTGCCAGCAGTGACCGGGACAGGGGGGGAACTGAAGCTTTCTTT. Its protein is CASSDRDRGGTEAFF.